This is a list of T cell receptor beta chains from one sample in a study of identical twins. TCRdb fed the 5' RACE reads into MiXCR, producing one record per CDR3 protein. The sample shows nearly 900,000 distinct CDR3 sequences, around an eighth of them seen only once. These same data were also listed under a study on yellow fever vaccine responses in identical twins.

The sequencing sample was made of PBMCs. The receptors were gathered from a woman younger than 30 in good health. The CDR3 runs from the conserved cysteine through the conserved F or W. Each record gives: J gene, V gene, D gene, clone size, CDR3 protein, CDR3 DNA. D genes are given only for firm matches. Rows may omit the clone size; those that give it use once, few, many or a size class.

j_call: TRBJ2-5; v_call: TRBV6-1; d_call: TRBD2; clone_size: NA; cdr3_aa: CASSGGLLAGGETQYF; cdr3_nt: TGTGCCAGCAGTGGAGGGCTACTAGCGGGGGGAGAGACCCAGTACTTC
j_call: TRBJ2-3; v_call: TRBV20-1; d_call: TRBD2; clone_size: many; cdr3_aa: CSASRTSGGSSTDTQYF; cdr3_nt: TGCAGTGCTTCCAGGACTAGCGGGGGTTCTAGCACAGATACGCAGTATTTT
j_call: TRBJ2-1; v_call: TRBV3-1; d_call: NA; clone_size: many; cdr3_aa: CASSQGGGASYNEQFF; cdr3_nt: TGTGCCAGCAGCCAAGGAGGCGGGGCCTCCTACAATGAGCAGTTCTTC
j_call: TRBJ2-1; v_call: TRBV20-1; d_call: TRBD2; clone_size: few; cdr3_aa: CSARQLAGVVYNEQFF; cdr3_nt: TGCAGTGCTAGACAACTAGCGGGAGTGGTATACAATGAGCAGTTCTTC
j_call: TRBJ2-5; v_call: TRBV20-1; d_call: TRBD2; clone_size: NA; cdr3_aa: CSAPPWRGGSRETQYF; cdr3_nt: TGCAGTGCCCCGCCCTGGCGGGGGGGGTCTAGGGAGACCCAGTACTTC
j_call: TRBJ2-1; v_call: TRBV12-3/TRBV12-4; d_call: TRBD2; clone_size: NA; cdr3_aa: CATRLAGGYNEQFF; cdr3_nt: TGTGCCACCCGCCTAGCGGGGGGGTACAATGAGCAGTTCTTC
j_call: TRBJ2-4; v_call: TRBV19; d_call: NA; clone_size: few; cdr3_aa: CASSQGAAKNIQYF; cdr3_nt: TGTGCCAGTAGTCAAGGGGCCGCCAAAAACATTCAGTACTTC
j_call: TRBJ2-1; v_call: TRBV11-1; d_call: TRBD2; clone_size: few; cdr3_aa: CASSLERGGLAFGANEQFF; cdr3_nt: TGTGCCAGCAGCTTAGAGAGGGGGGGACTAGCATTTGGCGCCAATGAGCAGTTCTTC
j_call: TRBJ2-3; v_call: TRBV12-3/TRBV12-4; d_call: TRBD2; clone_size: few; cdr3_aa: CASSLVASGFADTQYF; cdr3_nt: TGTGCCAGCAGTTTAGTTGCTAGCGGGTTCGCAGATACGCAGTATTTT
j_call: TRBJ1-1; v_call: TRBV5-5; d_call: NA; clone_size: NA; cdr3_aa: CASSSFKGNTEAFF; cdr3_nt: TGTGCCAGCAGCTCATTCAAGGGGAACACTGAAGCTTTCTTT
j_call: TRBJ2-1; v_call: TRBV4-1; d_call: TRBD2; clone_size: NA; cdr3_aa: CASSQVPLAGGRSGGNEQFF; cdr3_nt: TGCGCCAGCAGCCAAGTTCCGCTAGCGGGAGGGCGATCGGGTGGGAATGAGCAGTTCTTC
j_call: TRBJ2-2; v_call: TRBV29-1; d_call: TRBD2; clone_size: NA; cdr3_aa: CSVVGGSTGELFF; cdr3_nt: TGCAGCGTTGTCGGGGGGTCCACCGGGGAGCTGTTTTTT
j_call: TRBJ2-1; v_call: TRBV11-2; d_call: NA; clone_size: NA; cdr3_aa: CASSLTLGTIRYEQFF; cdr3_nt: TGTGCCAGCAGCTTAACCCTCGGGACAATTAGGTATGAGCAGTTCTTC
j_call: TRBJ2-7; v_call: TRBV11-3; d_call: NA; clone_size: NA; cdr3_aa: CASSGTPYEQYF; cdr3_nt: TGTGCCAGCAGCGGGACTCCCTACGAGCAGTACTTC
j_call: TRBJ1-4; v_call: TRBV29-1; d_call: TRBD1; clone_size: NA; cdr3_aa: CSVLFYRGLNEKLFF; cdr3_nt: TGCAGCGTCTTATTCTACAGGGGGCTGAATGAAAAACTGTTTTTT
j_call: TRBJ2-1; v_call: TRBV3-1; d_call: NA; clone_size: NA; cdr3_aa: CASSQRVHNEQFF; cdr3_nt: TGTGCCAGCAGCCAAAGAGTCCACAATGAGCAGTTCTTC
j_call: TRBJ1-6; v_call: TRBV4-1; d_call: NA; clone_size: many; cdr3_aa: CASSPGDRNGPLHF; cdr3_nt: TGCGCCAGCAGCCCAGGGGACCGGAACGGACCCCTCCACTTT
j_call: TRBJ2-1; v_call: TRBV20-1; d_call: NA; clone_size: many; cdr3_aa: CSARGSGLYNEQFF; cdr3_nt: TGCAGTGCTAGAGGTAGCGGTCTCTACAATGAGCAGTTCTTC
j_call: TRBJ1-5; v_call: TRBV28; d_call: NA; clone_size: NA; cdr3_aa: CASSSAGPNNQPQHF; cdr3_nt: TGTGCCAGCAGTTCGGCAGGACCCAACAATCAGCCCCAGCATTTT
j_call: TRBJ1-1; v_call: TRBV10-3; d_call: NA; clone_size: NA; cdr3_aa: CAISGGVRPFF; cdr3_nt: TGTGCCATCAGTGGTGGGGTTAGGCCTTTCTTT
j_call: TRBJ2-1; v_call: TRBV9; d_call: TRBD2; clone_size: few; cdr3_aa: CASSVVAGSYNEQFF; cdr3_nt: TGTGCCAGCAGCGTAGTAGCGGGCTCCTACAATGAGCAGTTCTTC
j_call: TRBJ2-7; v_call: TRBV4-1; d_call: TRBD1; clone_size: NA; cdr3_aa: CASSQVMTGGYEQYF; cdr3_nt: TGCGCCAGCAGCCAAGTAATGACAGGGGGCTACGAGCAGTACTTC
j_call: TRBJ2-7; v_call: TRBV2; d_call: NA; clone_size: few; cdr3_aa: CASSESEQYF; cdr3_nt: TGTGCCAGCAGTGAATCCGAGCAGTACTTC
j_call: TRBJ2-7; v_call: TRBV29-1; d_call: TRBD2; clone_size: NA; cdr3_aa: CSVGASGSHYEQYF; cdr3_nt: TGCAGCGTTGGAGCGAGCGGGAGTCACTACGAGCAGTACTTC
j_call: TRBJ1-2; v_call: TRBV3-1; d_call: NA; clone_size: NA; cdr3_aa: CASSQLGGANYGYTF; cdr3_nt: TGTGCCAGCAGCCAACTCGGCGGTGCTAACTATGGCTACACCTTC
j_call: TRBJ2-1; v_call: TRBV4-2; d_call: NA; clone_size: NA; cdr3_aa: CASSQDIGGPYNEQFF; cdr3_nt: TGTGCCAGCAGCCAAGATATCGGGGGGCCTTACAATGAGCAGTTCTTC
j_call: TRBJ2-5; v_call: TRBV28; d_call: NA; clone_size: few; cdr3_aa: CASSSRRLVRDWDQETQYF; cdr3_nt: TGTGCCAGCAGTTCCCGGCGCCTAGTCCGGGACTGGGATCAAGAGACCCAGTACTTC
j_call: TRBJ2-2; v_call: TRBV7-3; d_call: NA; clone_size: NA; cdr3_aa: CASSQGSSDRYGELFF; cdr3_nt: TGTGCCAGCAGCCAAGGGTCTAGCGATCGCTACGGGGAGCTGTTTTTT
j_call: TRBJ1-5; v_call: TRBV18; d_call: NA; clone_size: NA; cdr3_aa: CASSPLEVTQPQHF; cdr3_nt: TGTGCCAGCTCACCTTTGGAGGTGACTCAGCCCCAGCATTTT
j_call: TRBJ2-1; v_call: TRBV3-1; d_call: NA; clone_size: many; cdr3_aa: CASSQVRGRGRDEQFF; cdr3_nt: TGTGCCAGCAGCCAAGTTCGGGGGAGAGGAAGGGATGAGCAGTTCTTC
j_call: TRBJ1-1; v_call: TRBV20-1; d_call: NA; clone_size: once; cdr3_aa: CSAHAGARSNTEAFF; cdr3_nt: TGCAGTGCCCATGCAGGGGCGCGATCGAACACTGAAGCTTTCTTT
j_call: TRBJ2-3; v_call: TRBV28; d_call: NA; clone_size: few; cdr3_aa: CASNPPSASTDTQYF; cdr3_nt: TGTGCCAGCAACCCCCCGTCGGCTAGCACAGATACGCAGTATTTT
j_call: TRBJ2-5; v_call: TRBV3-1; d_call: TRBD1; clone_size: NA; cdr3_aa: CASSQERGTGIEETQYF; cdr3_nt: TGTGCCAGCAGCCAAGAAAGAGGGACAGGGATTGAGGAGACCCAGTACTTC
j_call: TRBJ1-6; v_call: TRBV3-1; d_call: NA; clone_size: NA; cdr3_aa: CASSQGIYNSPLHF; cdr3_nt: TGTGCCAGCAGCCAGGGGATCTATAATTCACCCCTCCACTTT
j_call: TRBJ1-5; v_call: TRBV20-1; d_call: TRBD1; clone_size: many; cdr3_aa: CSAGTGVDNQPQHF; cdr3_nt: TGCAGTGCGGGGACAGGGGTGGACAATCAGCCCCAGCATTTT
j_call: TRBJ2-7; v_call: TRBV3-1; d_call: NA; clone_size: few; cdr3_aa: CASSQDPDSFYEQYF; cdr3_nt: TGTGCCAGCAGCCAAGATCCTGACAGTTTCTACGAGCAGTACTTC
j_call: TRBJ2-7; v_call: TRBV20-1; d_call: NA; clone_size: NA; cdr3_aa: CSARNEAGFEQYF; cdr3_nt: TGCAGTGCTAGGAACGAGGCTGGGTTCGAGCAGTACTTC